The text below deals with one T cell receptor beta chain. Its antigen is unidentified. TCRdb keeps only in-frame clones here, not all; method: immunoSEQ multiplex PCR. The sample shows about 130,000 clones, 86% of them seen only once. This record comes from a study of T cell responses to AZD1222 COVID-19 vaccine. Points from the study as a whole: Dominant at 160-218 and 743-854, vaccine-associated CD4 TCRs also spanned spike. Clonal diversity was possibly underestimated; the donors were predominantly white British and more often female. Baseline seropositivity characterized only a handful of AZD1222 recipients.

V was pared by 1 base and J by 4 bases, with 13 bases between. The CDR3 has 15 residues. Germline CDR1 reads SGHVS; CDR2 reads FNYEAQ. The sequenced sample was peripheral blood, obtained on day 0 of AZD1222 vaccination. The chain is built from TRBV7-6 and TRBJ1-1; D might be TRBD1 (6 bases). The clonotype was recovered from an adult in good health. The CDR3 reads CASSLGGGASTEAFF. The DNA for the CDR3 is TGTGCCAGCAGCTTAGGAGGGGGGGCAAGCACTGAAGCTTTCTTT.